These 14 T cell receptor beta chains came from one sample sequenced in a study of T cells in Graves' hyperthyroidism and ophthalmopathy. Amplified TCR beta CDR3 regions came from RNA transcripts. Primed by the HTBI set, a first-round RT-PCR was run on the TCR CDR3. From the multiplex PCR reads, TCRdb called clonotypes with MiXCR, one entry per CDR3 protein. The sample holds hundreds of thousands of distinct CDR3 sequences, approximately 15% seen once. Sequencing was done on a sample of blood. The source is a man between 18 and 29 years old with Graves' ophthalmopathy.

Ten or more counts support this clonotype. The rearrangement joins TRBV10-1 to TRBJ2-7, with D unclear. Trimming cost V 2 bases and J 7 bases, with 12 bases left between them. Germline CDR1 WNHNN, CDR2 SYGVQD (reference sequence). The CDR3 has 13 amino acids. CDR3 DNA: TGCGCCAGCAGTGAGGGCTATTTACGAGAGCAGTACTTC. Translation gives CASSEGYLREQYF.

Concerning this clonotype: One base away lies a much larger clone, so this may be a sequencing read error. The chain employs TRBV12-3 or TRBV12-4 and TRBJ2-5, with a tentative D call TRBD2 (5 bases). This CDR3 region has 13 residues. This chain's CDR3 is CASSLVGSETKYF. DNA for the CDR3: TGTGCCAGCAGTTTAGTGGGTAGCGAGACCAAGTACTTC.

This clonotype has a count of ten or more. CDR3 nucleotides: TGTGCCAGTAGTATGACAGTGAACACTGAAGCTTTCTTT. Protein: CASSMTVNTEAFF. V and J are TRBV19 and TRBJ1-1; TRBD1 is a possible D gene (5 bases). Trimming pared 3 bases from V and 0 bases from J, leaving 5 bases between. Germline V gives CDR1 LNHDA, CDR2 SQIVND (reference sequence). The CDR3 has 13 residues.

As regards this clonotype: This sequence may be a read error, since a much larger clone differs from it by one base. The J gene is TRBJ2-1, the V gene TRBV29-1, with D perhaps matching TRBD2 (5 bases). The CDR3 runs 16 residues. In germline, CDR1 is SQVTM, CDR2 ANQGSEA. Trimming cost V 1 base and J 9 bases, with 22 bases left between them. CDR3 region: CSVEGHRAVTIGEQFF. The DNA of the CDR3 is TGCAGCGTTGAAGGGCACCGGGCAGTGACTATCGGTGAGCAGTTCTTC.

In this sample, this clonotype turned up many times. The rearrangement joins TRBV29-1 to TRBJ2-7; TRBD1 matches 10 bases. Germline-derived CDR1 and CDR2 are SQVTM and ANQGSEA. The V segment lost 4 bases and the J segment 2 bases; nucleotides outside the gene matches: 2. This CDR3 contains 13 residues. The CDR3 reads CSVVGTGAYEQYF. The CDR3, as DNA: TGCAGCGTTGTGGGGACAGGGGCCTACGAGCAGTACTTC.

This chain uses TRBV5-1 with TRBJ2-6; D is possibly TRBD1 (7 bases). There are 17 residues in the CDR3. Germline V lookup: CDR1 SGHRS, CDR2 YFSETQ. With 5 bases removed from V and 3 bases from J, the gap between germline ends came to 18 bases. The CDR3, as DNA: TGCGCCAGCAGTCCCGCGGAGGGGGCGATTGGGGCCAACGTCCTGACTTTC. Translation gives CASSPAEGAIGANVLTF. Variable domain in full (rest from reference TRBV5-1 and TRBJ2-6): KAGVTQTPRYLIKTRGQQVTLSCSPISGHRSVSWYQQTPGQGLQFLFEYFSETQRNKGNFPGRFSGRQFSNSRSEMNVSTLELGDSALYLCASSPAEGAIGANVLTFGAGSRLTVL.

This clonotype was observed a handful of times. J is TRBJ1-1 and V is TRBV20-1; the match to TRBD1 covers 7 bases. The CDR3 consists of 16 residues. V lost 5 bases to trimming and J lost 3 bases; unmatched junction nucleotides: 15. The germline gives CDR1 DFQATT, CDR2 SNEGSKA (reference sequence). For the CDR3, the DNA is TGCAGTGCTTTACCAGGGGGTGCAAATCTCTACACTGAAGCTTTCTTT. It specifies CSALPGGANLYTEAFF.

This clonotype was counted many times. The chain uses TRBV12-3 or TRBV12-4 and TRBJ2-2, with TRBD2 matching 7 bases. V was pared by 7 bases and J by 5 bases, with 10 bases of the junction left unmatched. This CDR3 is 15 amino acids long. CDR3 in DNA: TGTGCCAGCACCCTCGGGGATAGCGGGACCGGGGAGCTGTTTTTT. Translation gives CASTLGDSGTGELFF.

This clonotype was counted ten times or more. V usage is TRBV28 and J usage is TRBJ2-3; 7 bases line up with TRBD2. The V and J ends lost 8 bases and 2 bases, in that order; junction bases with no gene match: 10. This CDR3 contains 15 residues. CDR1 and CDR2 (germline): MDHEN, SYDVKM. The CDR3 coding sequence is TGTGCCAGCCATGGCGGGGGACGGATCACAGATACGCAGTATTTT. This encodes CASHGGGRITDTQYF.

The V gene is TRBV30, the J gene TRBJ2-7, with D tentatively TRBD1 (6 bases). V was pared by 2 bases and J by 1 base, with 15 bases between. CDR3 length: 15 amino acids. CDR1 and CDR2 (germline): GTSNPN, SVGIG (reference sequence). The DNA for the CDR3 is TGTGCCTGGAGTAGTTGGGACACCGGGTCCTACGAGCAGTACTTC. It specifies CAWSSWDTGSYEQYF.

In this sample, this clonotype turned up many times. This chain uses TRBV12-3 or TRBV12-4 with TRBJ1-1; D possibly corresponds to TRBD1 (6 bases). This CDR3 contains 15 residues. With 5 bases removed from V and 4 bases from J, the gap between germline ends came to 17 bases. Written as DNA, the CDR3 is TGTGCCAGCAGTCTAGAACAGGGCGTAGGCACTGAAGCTTTCTTT. This sequence encodes CASSLEQGVGTEAFF.

This clonotype occurred many times. The chain links TRBV7-8 to TRBJ1-1; TRBD1 agrees at 8 bases. J was trimmed by 4 bases and V by 2 bases; bases with no gene match: 3. Germline CDR1 reads SGHVS; CDR2 reads FQNEAQ. The CDR3 runs to 14 residues. This CDR3 reads CASSLITGGTEAFF. The CDR3 bases are TGTGCCAGCAGCTTAATAACAGGGGGCACTGAAGCTTTCTTT.

In its sample, this clonotype was seen a few times. This rearrangement joins TRBV5-1 to TRBJ1-3; tentatively, D is TRBD1 (5 bases). The V and J ends lost 0 bases and 0 bases respectively, with 16 bases between them. The germline CDR1 and CDR2 sequences are SGHRS and YFSETQ. The CDR3 has 18 residues. The DNA of the CDR3 is TGCGCCAGCAGCTTGGGCCCAGGGACCCAGCTCTCTGGAAACACCATATATTTT. Encoded protein: CASSLGPGTQLSGNTIYF.

This clonotype was picked up a small number of times. This may come from a read error, since a much larger clone is one base off. The CDR3 ends on some other residue instead of the conserved phenylalanine or tryptophan, so this is likely a read error. This sequence joins TRBV11-2 and TRBJ2-1; tentatively, D is TRBD1 (5 bases). The length of the CDR3 is 14 residues. Germline assignment: CDR1 SGHAT and CDR2 FQNNGV. Trimming took off 5 bases at V and 0 bases at J, with 8 bases between the two ends. The CDR3 region has the DNA TGTGCCAGCAGCACCAGGGACTCCTACAATGAGCAGTTCTCC. Translation: CASSTRDSYNEQFS.